This T cell receptor beta chain was retrieved from a study of blood T cell repertoires in COVID-19. Per germline, CDR1 SQVTM and CDR2 ANQGSEA. The CDR3 contains 12 residues. Deletions cut 2 bases from V and 6 bases from J, with 10 bases between. The data were produced by immunoSEQ multiplex PCR, yet TCRdb's version contains in-frame clones alone and is incomplete. Found here are under 250,000 clones, 75% to 90% of them singletons; the top ten hold around 30%. The chain links TRBV29-1 to TRBJ1-2; D possibly corresponds to TRBD1 (6 bases). Sequencing was done on a sample of peripheral blood. This sequence originates from a man between 35 and 55 years old with acute or convalescent COVID-19. CDR3 in amino acids: CSVELGADGYTF. In DNA form, the CDR3 reads TGCAGCGTTGAATTGGGGGCCGATGGCTACACCTTC.